Listed below are T cell receptor beta chains from one sample, sequenced in a study of shared clonotypes between healthy human individuals. This table comes from immunoSEQ multiplex PCR, and its TCRdb copy is limited to in-frame clones, with some not included. The sample holds around 1.1 million clones; 77% are singletons and the top ten take approximately 0.9%. Source material: memory CD4+ T cells from PBMCs. The receptors originated from a man aged 18 to 35 in good health. Some clones in this sample may be carry-over from other donors' samples. The CDR3 runs from the conserved cysteine through the conserved F or W. The D gene is left open where the match is weak. Only some rows state a clone size, as once, few, many or a class for expanded clones.

>few|TRBJ2-5|15|TRBV7-8|NA
CASSLGRALQETQYF
TGTGCCAGCAGCTTAGGAAGGGCCCTACAAGAGACCCAGTACTTC
>NA|TRBJ2-7|14|TRBV6-5|NA
CASSYHTGLYEQYF
TGTGCCAGCAGTTACCATACAGGGCTTTACGAGCAGTACTTC
>NA|TRBJ1-2|13|TRBV5-6|NA
CASSLMVNYGYTF
TGTGCCAGCAGCTTGATGGTCAACTATGGCTACACCTTC
>NA|TRBJ2-1|14|TRBV29-1|TRBD1
CSVLDRGVYNEQFF
TGCAGCGTTTTGGACAGGGGAGTTTACAATGAGCAGTTCTTC
>NA|TRBJ2-3|16|TRBV7-9|NA
CASSLVVQWGTDTQYF
TGTGCCAGCAGCTTAGTCGTACAATGGGGCACAGATACGCAGTATTTT
>many|TRBJ2-7|15|TRBV27|NA
CASRTDRDNSYEQYF
TGTGCCAGCAGGACCGACCGGGACAACTCCTACGAGCAGTACTTC
>NA|TRBJ2-5|15|TRBV28|TRBD2
CASSLWAGGQETQYF
TGTGCCAGCAGTTTATGGGCGGGAGGGCAAGAGACCCAGTACTTC
>many|TRBJ2-7|15|TRBV6-6|NA
CASKPPRGHYYEQYF
TGTGCCAGCAAACCCCCAAGGGGACACTACTACGAGCAGTACTTC
>NA|TRBJ2-3|15|TRBV6-6|TRBD2
CASSGLAGFMDTQYF
TGTGCCAGCAGTGGACTAGCGGGATTCATGGATACGCAGTATTTT
>NA|TRBJ2-1|11|TRBV20-1|NA
CSAQPPVEQFF
TGCAGTGCCCAGCCCCCGGTTGAGCAGTTCTTC
>once|TRBJ1-1|14|TRBV28|NA
CASSPPRGPTEAFF
TGTGCCAGCAGTCCGCCCCGGGGGCCTACTGAAGCTTTCTTT
>few|TRBJ2-1|20|TRBV28|TRBD2
CASRKPGGLAGGPLYNEQFF
TGTGCCAGCAGAAAACCAGGGGGACTAGCGGGAGGCCCCCTATACAATGAGCAGTTCTTC
>once|TRBJ2-3|15|TRBV7-2|NA
CASSFLNRGADTQYF
TGTGCCAGCAGCTTCCTTAACCGGGGCGCAGATACGCAGTATTTT
>NA|TRBJ2-3|12|TRBV5-1|NA
CASRDNEDTQYF
TGCGCCAGCCGGGACAATGAAGATACGCAGTATTTT
>NA|TRBJ2-2|17|TRBV9|TRBD2
CASSVKSGLAGGGELFF
TGTGCCAGCAGCGTAAAGTCCGGGCTAGCGGGAGGTGGGGAGCTGTTTTTT
>once|TRBJ2-2|15|TRBV2|NA
CASRLSGLNTGELFF
TGTGCCAGCAGACTCAGCGGGCTGAACACCGGGGAGCTGTTTTTT
>NA|TRBJ2-7|14|TRBV5-4|TRBD1
CASSPQGGSYEQYF
TGTGCCAGCAGCCCACAGGGGGGCTCCTACGAGCAGTACTTC
>NA|TRBJ2-7|16|TRBV6-1|TRBD1
CASSEALGTGAHEQYF
TGTGCCAGCAGTGAAGCGCTGGGGACAGGGGCCCACGAGCAGTACTTC
>few|TRBJ2-7|15|TRBV14|NA
CASSQDWGNPYEQYF
TGTGCCAGCAGCCAAGATTGGGGGAACCCCTACGAGCAGTACTTC
>NA|TRBJ1-2|13|TRBV4-3|NA
CASSQAGNYGYTF
TGCGCCAGCAGCCAAGCAGGGAACTATGGCTACACCTTC
>NA|TRBJ2-7|12|TRBV10-1|NA
CASLGGFYEQYF
TGCGCCAGTCTGGGGGGTTTTTACGAGCAGTACTTC
>NA|TRBJ1-1|15|TRBV7-9|TRBD1
CASSPGQGSNTEAFF
TGTGCCAGCAGCCCAGGACAGGGATCGAACACTGAAGCTTTCTTT
>few|TRBJ1-2|14|TRBV5-1|TRBD1
CASSLVTGNYGYTF
TGCGCCAGCAGCTTGGTGACAGGGAACTATGGCTACACCTTC
>NA|TRBJ1-1|13|TRBV19|NA
CAAHGSKDTEAFF
TGTGCCGCCCACGGGTCGAAGGACACTGAAGCTTTCTTT
>NA|TRBJ2-7|14|TRBV6-1|TRBD2
CASDPGGADYEQYF
TGTGCCAGCGACCCGGGAGGTGCGGACTACGAGCAGTACTTC
>NA|TRBJ1-1|13|TRBV6-1|NA
CASSVYRDTEAFF
TGTGCCAGCAGTGTATACAGGGACACTGAAGCTTTCTTT
>NA|TRBJ2-2|13|TRBV9|NA
CASSTENTGELFF
TGTGCCAGCAGCACGGAGAACACCGGGGAGCTGTTTTTT
>NA|TRBJ2-2|13|TRBV6-6|NA
CASTRTDTGELFF
TGTGCCAGCACGCGGACGGACACCGGGGAGCTGTTTTTT
>few|TRBJ1-2|12|TRBV11-2|NA
CASRSRGFGYTF
TGTGCCAGCAGATCAAGGGGATTTGGCTACACCTTC
>NA|TRBJ2-4|12|TRBV7-3|NA
CASSSAKNIQYF
TGTGCCAGCAGCTCCGCCAAAAACATTCAGTACTTC
>NA|TRBJ2-1|15|TRBV6-1|NA
CASSDAGQGHNEQFF
TGTGCCAGCAGTGACGCTGGACAAGGCCACAATGAGCAGTTCTTC
>many|TRBJ2-2|12|TRBV11-3|NA
CASSGRTGELFF
TGTGCCAGCAGCGGTCGGACCGGGGAGCTGTTTTTT
>NA|TRBJ2-1|16|TRBV19|TRBD1
CASSSILGTGGNEQFF
TGTGCCAGTAGCAGTATACTCGGGACAGGGGGGAATGAGCAGTTCTTC
>few|TRBJ2-7|15|TRBV28|NA
CATRAPRGATYEQYF
TGTGCCACTCGTGCTCCACGCGGGGCTACCTACGAGCAGTACTTC
>NA|TRBJ1-5|16|TRBV5-6|NA
CASSLTGTVSNQPQHF
TGTGCCAGCAGCCTAACTGGGACGGTTAGCAATCAGCCCCAGCATTTT
>NA|TRBJ1-4|14|TRBV18|NA
CASSPGATNEKLFF
TGTGCCAGCTCACCAGGTGCAACTAATGAAAAACTGTTTTTT
>few|TRBJ1-1|15|TRBV18|TRBD1
CASSSGQITPGEAFF
TGTGCCAGCTCATCGGGACAGATAACCCCGGGTGAAGCTTTCTTT
>NA|TRBJ1-1|15|TRBV5-4|NA
CASSPGGRERTEAFF
TGTGCCAGCAGCCCGGGAGGCAGGGAGAGGACTGAAGCTTTCTTT
>NA|TRBJ2-1|19|TRBV5-1|TRBD2
CASSFSGRPQFGRLNEQFF
TGCGCCAGCAGCTTTAGCGGGAGGCCCCAGTTTGGTCGGTTGAATGAGCAGTTCTTC
>once|TRBJ2-7|12|TRBV5-6|TRBD1
CASSTGQYGQYF
TGTGCCAGCAGCACGGGACAGTACGGGCAGTACTTC
>NA|TRBJ1-2|14|TRBV28|TRBD1
CASSSGTASDGYTF
TGTGCCAGCAGCTCCGGGACAGCCTCTGACGGCTACACCTTC
>NA|TRBJ2-5|12|TRBV11-3|TRBD2
CASSRGEGTQYF
TGTGCCAGCAGCCGAGGGGAGGGCACCCAGTACTTC
>NA|TRBJ1-5|14|TRBV19|NA
CASTWTVSNQPQHF
TGTGCCAGTACCTGGACAGTTAGCAATCAGCCCCAGCATTTT
>NA|TRBJ2-3|13|TRBV5-4|NA
CASSSGSTDTQYF
TGTGCCAGCAGCAGCGGGAGCACAGATACGCAGTATTTT
>NA|TRBJ1-2|13|TRBV9|NA
CASSVGRDYGYTF
TGTGCCAGCAGCGTAGGCAGGGACTATGGCTACACCTTC
>NA|TRBJ1-1|14|TRBV9|TRBD1
CASSLDRGNTEAFF
TGTGCCAGCAGCCTTGACAGGGGGAACACTGAAGCTTTCTTT
>few|TRBJ2-7|16|TRBV21-1|NA
CASSTGGAHLEIEQYF
TGTGCCAGCAGCACCGGGGGGGCACACCTAGAAATCGAGCAGTACTTC
>NA|TRBJ2-4|14|TRBV11-3|NA
CASSFGGAKNIQYF
TGTGCCAGCAGCTTCGGGGGAGCCAAAAACATTCAGTACTTC
>NA|TRBJ1-1|17|TRBV29-1|TRBD1
CSVIPYWTGGEYTEAFF
TGCAGCGTTATTCCTTACTGGACAGGGGGCGAGTACACTGAAGCTTTCTTT
>NA|TRBJ1-2|15|TRBV6-4|TRBD1
CASSPLAGTGIGYTF
TGTGCCAGCAGCCCTTTGGCCGGGACAGGGATCGGCTACACCTTC
>many|TRBJ1-5|13|TRBV5-1|NA
CASSLIWGQPQHF
TGCGCCAGCAGCTTGATATGGGGACAGCCCCAGCATTTT
>many|TRBJ1-1|13|TRBV11-2|NA
CASSSQGNTEAFF
TGTGCCAGCAGCTCCCAGGGGAACACTGAAGCTTTCTTT
>NA|TRBJ2-3|14|TRBV7-2|NA
CASSLALGTDTQYF
TGTGCCAGCAGCTTAGCTCTCGGTACAGATACGCAGTATTTT
>NA|TRBJ2-3|17|TRBV5-1|NA
CASSSGPGKRGTDTQYF
TGCGCCAGCAGCAGCGGACCGGGAAAGAGGGGCACAGATACGCAGTATTTT
>once|TRBJ2-2|14|TRBV2|NA
CASKDIWNTGELFF
TGTGCCAGCAAGGACATATGGAACACCGGGGAGCTGTTTTTT
>once|TRBJ2-3|15|TRBV11-2|NA
CASSPVGRFTDTQYF
TGTGCCAGCAGCCCAGTGGGCAGATTCACAGATACGCAGTATTTT
>NA|TRBJ2-7|17|TRBV7-3|NA
CASSPGGIRDSSYEQYF
TGTGCCAGCAGCCCGGGGGGGATTCGGGACAGCTCCTACGAGCAGTACTTC
>NA|TRBJ2-7|15|TRBV4-2|NA
CASSQARQRGYEQYF
TGTGCCAGCAGCCAAGCACGACAGCGAGGCTACGAGCAGTACTTC
>NA|TRBJ2-5|16|TRBV5-1|NA
CASSYRTGSVQETQYF
TGCGCCAGCAGCTACCGAACGGGGAGCGTCCAAGAGACCCAGTACTTC